This TCR beta chain was captured in a study of blood T cell repertoires in COVID-19. Study-wide context: Both acute and convalescent COVID-19 samples were obtained from the United States, Italy and Spain.

In germline, CDR1 is LNHDA, CDR2 SQIVND (reference sequence). The CDR3 covers 15 residues. The V and J ends lost 4 bases and 4 bases, in that order; junction bases with no gene match: 8. The assay was immunoSEQ multiplex PCR, and TCRdb's table has in-frame clones only and misses some. The sample has 85,000 to 90,000 clones; around nine tenths are singletons. The TCR comes from a man aged 80 or over with active or convalescent COVID-19. J is TRBJ2-5 and V is TRBV19; the match to TRBD2 covers 8 bases. The sequencing sample was made of peripheral blood. The CDR3 region has the DNA TGTGCCAGTAGTAGCGGGGGGCAGCTGGTAGAGACCCAGTACTTC. Translating gives CASSSGGQLVETQYF.